The 31 T cell receptor beta chains listed next were all sequenced from one sample in a study of cytomegalovirus exposure and HLA in healthy donors (dated by TCRdb to 2017 to 2019). To prepare the library, the immunoSEQ multiplex PCR assay was applied. For the multiplex PCR, a mixture combining 60 forward primers for TCR Vbeta segments and 13 reverse primers for TCR Jbeta segments was used. The table comes from immuneACCESS by way of TCRdb, which keeps in-frame sequences with V and J called. Part of the clones is missing from these tables; in studies checked, under half for an unresolved V gene and the rest for unknown reasons. Within this sample are around 110,000 clones, with around three quarters of them counted one time only. Around 4.8% of the sample goes to the ten largest clones. Sequenced: PBMCs. These receptors came from a man aged 30 to 45 in good health and CMV-seropositive.

The gene calls are TRBV19 and TRBJ2-7; the match to TRBD1 covers 10 bases. J lost 2 bases, V lost 4 bases, and 2 bases had no gene match. Germline-derived CDR1 and CDR2 are LNHDA and SQIVND (reference sequence). This CDR3 is 14 amino acids long. In nucleotides, the CDR3 is TGTGCCAGTAGTAGGGGGACAGGGGCCTACGAGCAGTACTTC. It yields the protein CASSRGTGAYEQYF.

The gene calls are TRBV27 and TRBJ1-1; D is perhaps TRBD1 (5 bases). The germline V gene has CDR1 MNHEY and CDR2 SMNVEV (reference sequence). This CDR3 has 13 residues. Trimming took off 5 bases at V and 10 bases at J, with 17 bases between the two ends. The CDR3 DNA reads as TGTGCCAGCAGTCCCCGGGGGGGGGAGGTAGCTTTCTTT. The encoded protein is CASSPRGGEVAFF.

V and J are TRBV6-4 and TRBJ1-2; the D gene is possibly TRBD1 (5 bases). Between the trimmed V and J ends, which lost 6 bases and 8 bases, there was a span of 19 bases. The CDR3 runs 14 residues. Germline V gene lookup returns CDR1 MRHNA and CDR2 SNTAGT. Written as DNA, the CDR3 is TGTGCCAGCAGGACCGGGACTCCAAAGCAGGGCTACACCTTC. The encoded protein is CASRTGTPKQGYTF.

V and J are TRBV29-1 and TRBJ1-4; 9 bases fit TRBD1. The V gene's germline CDR1 is SQVTM and CDR2 ANQGSEA. This CDR3 has 15 residues. The V gene end was trimmed by 6 bases and the J gene end by 5 bases; junction bases not matched to a gene: 10. CDR3 protein: CSVATRQGDNEKLFF. The CDR3 bases are TGCAGCGTAGCGACCCGACAGGGGGACAATGAAAAACTGTTTTTT.

The chain recombines TRBV19 with TRBJ2-2; no firm D call. The length of the CDR3 is 11 residues. The V and J ends lost 5 bases and 8 bases respectively, with 6 bases between them. The germline V gene has CDR1 LNHDA and CDR2 SQIVND (reference sequence). The CDR3 spells CASSGAGELFF. DNA of the CDR3: TGTGCCAGTAGTGGTGCGGGGGAGCTGTTTTTT.

V gene TRBV27 combines with J gene TRBJ2-5; 9 positions agree with TRBD2. This CDR3 is built from 17 residues. Germline V CDR1 and CDR2: MNHEY, SMNVEV (reference sequence). Germline trimming cut 2 bases from V and 7 bases from J; bases unmatched to any gene: 14. Here the CDR3 reads CASSLNGVAGAKGTQYF. CDR3 bases: TGTGCCAGCAGTTTAAATGGGGTAGCGGGGGCGAAGGGGACCCAGTACTTC.

This chain joins TRBV19 and TRBJ1-2, with 7 positions matching TRBD1. J gave up 5 bases and V 8 bases, and 5 bases lay outside the gene matches. CDR3 size: 12 residues. Germline V gives CDR1 LNHDA, CDR2 SQIVND (reference sequence). The CDR3 DNA reads as TGTGCCAGTTCACAGGGGTTTTATGGCTACACCTTC. Amino acids: CASSQGFYGYTF.

This clone was observed once. This sequence joins TRBV5-1 and TRBJ1-4; 11 nucleotides line up with TRBD1. The CDR3 runs 15 residues. After removal of 3 bases from V and 8 bases from J, the junction contained 6 bases not matched to a gene. The germline V gene has CDR1 SGHRS and CDR2 YFSETQ. The CDR3 region is CASSSRTGGKEKLFF. The CDR3 DNA reads TGCGCCAGCAGCTCCCGGACAGGGGGCAAGGAAAAACTGTTTTTT.

This clone was seen only a few times. An end of the junction differs from the germline gene, which may be a read error. The chain combines TRBV7-2 with TRBJ1-2; D might be TRBD1 (6 bases). Germline V gives CDR1 SGHTA, CDR2 FQGNSA. The CDR3 has 14 residues. CDR3 DNA: TGTGCCAGCACCCAAAGGGGGGGCGGGTATGGCTACCCCTTC. Residues: CASTQRGGGYGYPF.

In nucleotides, the CDR3 is TGTGCCAGCAGGCCCGGGACTAGCGGTATCTATGAGCAGTTCTTC. Its translation is CASRPGTSGIYEQFF. V usage is TRBV27 and J usage is TRBJ2-1; 11 positions match TRBD2. There are 15 residues in the CDR3. Germline lookup yields CDR1 MNHEY and CDR2 SMNVEV (reference sequence). V gave up 6 bases and J gave up 8 bases; unmatched junction bases: 9.

The CDR3 spells CASSLAGQGAEAFF. The DNA of the CDR3 is TGTGCCAGCAGCTTAGCAGGACAAGGGGCTGAAGCTTTCTTT. The chain combines TRBV7-9 with TRBJ1-1; D may be TRBD1 (5 bases). Germline V gene sequence: CDR1 SEHNR, CDR2 FQNEAQ (reference sequence). CDR3 length: 14 amino acids. Trimming removed 0 bases at V and 6 bases at J, with 11 bases between.

The chain employs TRBV28 and TRBJ1-4; a possible D gene is TRBD1 (6 bases). CDR1 and CDR2 from the germline V gene are MDHEN and SYDVKM. V was shortened by 2 bases and J by 11 bases, with 18 bases between the two germline ends. CDR3 length: 15 amino acids. Here the CDR3 DNA reads TGTGCCAGCAGTTTAATCGGGGAGGGGGTTGTTAAACTGTTTTTT. Amino acid sequence: CASSLIGEGVVKLFF.

This clone is a singleton in its sample. The J gene is TRBJ2-7, the V gene TRBV6-6; 13 bases are shared with TRBD2. V was pared by 6 bases and J by 3 bases, with 2 bases of the junction left unmatched. The CDR3 runs 14 residues. CDR1 MNHNY and CDR2 SVGAGI come from the germline V gene (reference sequence). The CDR3 DNA follows: TGTGCCAGCAGACTAGCGGGGGGGCTCTACGAGCAGTACTTC. As protein: CASRLAGGLYEQYF.

The chain joins TRBV5-1 to TRBJ1-1, with D unclear. V was pared by 4 bases and J by 1 base, with 11 bases between. CDR3 length: 14 residues. Germline values: CDR1 SGHRS, CDR2 YFSETQ. The CDR3, as DNA: TGCGCCAGCAGCCCAGGCCAGTCGAACACTGAAGCTTTCTTT. This translates into CASSPGQSNTEAFF.

The chain combines TRBV18 with TRBJ2-1; perhaps TRBD1 as D (5 bases). The ends were cut back, 6 bases at V and 4 bases at J, with 16 bases in the middle. Germline CDR1 and CDR2: KGHSH and LQKENI. This CDR3 spans 15 amino acids. CDR3 protein: CASSPDQGIYNEQFF. The CDR3 DNA follows: TGTGCCAGCTCCCCAGACCAGGGTATTTACAATGAGCAGTTCTTC.

The rearrangement uses TRBV11-2 and TRBJ2-1, with TRBD1 identical over 9 bases. V lost 3 bases, J lost 4 bases, and 4 bases stayed unmatched. CDR1 and CDR2 (germline): SGHAT, FQNNGV. CDR3 length equals 15 residues. The CDR3 protein is CASSFTGGRYNEQFF. CDR3 nucleotides: TGTGCCAGCAGCTTCACAGGGGGCAGGTACAATGAGCAGTTCTTC.

The rearrangement joins TRBV5-1 to TRBJ2-5; D call uncertain. The V and J ends lost 2 bases and 1 base respectively, with 9 bases between them. Germline V lookup: CDR1 SGHRS, CDR2 YFSETQ. The length of the CDR3 is 14 residues. The CDR3 region is CASSLQTGQETQYF. CDR3 DNA sequence: TGCGCCAGCAGCTTACAGACCGGCCAAGAGACCCAGTACTTC.

The rearrangement uses TRBV6-4 and TRBJ2-1; 8 nucleotides line up with TRBD2. V dropped 5 bases and J dropped 8; count of bases not matched to a gene: 11. In germline, CDR1 is MRHNA, CDR2 SNTAGT. The CDR3 is 15 amino acids. The CDR3 DNA sequence: TGTGCCAGCAGTTTCGCAGCGGGGGCCGTCGATGAGCAGTTCTTC. As protein: CASSFAAGAVDEQFF.

CDR3: CSVVGGEAVGTEAFF. The CDR3 nucleotides are TGCAGCGTTGTCGGGGGAGAGGCGGTGGGGACTGAAGCTTTCTTT. The chain combines TRBV29-1 with TRBJ1-1, with a possible D match to TRBD1 (5 bases). Germline CDR1 and CDR2: SQVTM and ANQGSEA. Trimming pared 4 bases from V and 5 bases from J, leaving 20 bases between. The CDR3 loop spans 15 amino acids.

This CDR3 is CSVDMQGISEQYF. As DNA, the CDR3 is TGCAGCGTTGACATGCAGGGGATTTCAGAGCAGTACTTC. The rearrangement uses TRBV29-1 and TRBJ2-7; D may be TRBD1 (6 bases). Trimming stripped 3 bases from V and 7 bases from J, with 16 bases between. The CDR3 is made up of 13 amino acids. Germline V gives CDR1 SQVTM, CDR2 ANQGSEA.

The chain joins TRBV15 to TRBJ2-1; possibly TRBD2 for D (5 bases). In germline, CDR1 is LNHNV, CDR2 YYDKDF (reference sequence). V lost 0 bases and J lost 9, with 15 bases in between. The CDR3 has 15 residues. This chain's CDR3 is CATSRDSRAGGEQFF. CDR3 DNA: TGTGCCACCAGCAGAGATAGCCGGGCGGGCGGTGAGCAGTTCTTC.

The J gene is TRBJ1-1, the V gene TRBV9; TRBD1 is a possible D gene (6 bases). The V end was cut by 4 bases, the J end by 3 bases, with 10 bases between. The CDR3 has 13 amino acids. The germline gives CDR1 SGDLS, CDR2 YYNGEE. The CDR3 DNA sequence: TGTGCCAGCAGCCCCGCAGGGGACACTGAAGCTTTCTTT. It is translated as CASSPAGDTEAFF. The full variable domain, in which reference TRBV9 and TRBJ1-1 provide the parts outside the CDR3, is DSGVTQTPKHLITATGQRVTLRCSPRSGDLSVYWYQQSLDQGLQFLIQYYNGEERAKGNILERFSAQQFPDLHSELNLSSLELGDSALYFCASSPAGDTEAFFGQGTRLTVV.

This clone was observed once. V and J are TRBV6-5 and TRBJ2-1, with TRBD1 as a possible D gene (6 bases). The CDR3 is made up of 15 amino acids. CDR1 and CDR2 from the germline V gene are MNHEY and SVGAGI. Trimming removed 4 bases at V and 3 bases at J, with 13 bases between. The CDR3 sequence is CASSWGRDNYNEQFF. For the CDR3, the DNA is TGTGCCAGCAGTTGGGGCCGGGACAACTACAATGAGCAGTTCTTC.

The J gene is TRBJ1-1, the V gene TRBV19; 9 bases align to TRBD1. This CDR3 contains 14 residues. From germline, CDR1 is LNHDA and CDR2 SQIVND (reference sequence). V lost 5 bases to trimming and J lost 5 bases; unmatched junction nucleotides: 6. The CDR3 DNA reads as TGTGCCAGTAGTTTCGGGACAGGGAGAACTGAAGCTTTCTTT. It yields the protein CASSFGTGRTEAFF.

V gene TRBV6-1 combines with J gene TRBJ2-3; perhaps TRBD1 as D (6 bases). The DNA end lines up better with TRBJ1-5; the J call may be wrong. The germline gives CDR1 MNHNS, CDR2 SASEGT. The length of the CDR3 is 15 residues. CDR3 amino acids: CASSRGGAGADTQHF. DNA for the CDR3: TGTGCCAGCAGCAGAGGGGGGGCCGGGGCAGATACGCAGCATTTT.

The chain is built from TRBV5-4 and TRBJ2-7; TRBD1 agrees at 8 bases. V was pared by 4 bases and J by 5 bases, with 11 bases of the junction left unmatched. CDR1 and CDR2 (germline): SGHNT, YYREEE (reference sequence). The CDR3 spans 15 residues. The CDR3 nucleotides read TGTGCCAGCAGCATAACCGGGACAGGATCCCACGAGCAGTACTTC. This sequence encodes CASSITGTGSHEQYF.

V is TRBV4-3 and J is TRBJ2-5; D is undetermined. Trimming left V 4 bases short and J 2 bases short, with 11 bases between. The germline CDR1 and CDR2 sequences are LGHNA and YSLEER. The CDR3 covers 14 residues. The CDR3 nucleotides read TGCGCCAGCAGCCCGCACTATCGACAAGAGACCCAGTACTTC. Translated: CASSPHYRQETQYF.

The chain recombines TRBV28 with TRBJ1-2; 8 bases align to TRBD1. Germline V gives CDR1 MDHEN, CDR2 SYDVKM. CDR3 size: 12 residues. V was pared by 5 bases and J by 7 bases, with 3 bases of the junction left unmatched. In nucleotides, the CDR3 is TGTGCCAGCAGTCCGACAGGGGTTGGCTACACCTTC. Protein product: CASSPTGVGYTF.

The sample holds one count of this clone. The chain is built from TRBV7-9 and TRBJ2-7; TRBD1 might be the D (6 bases). V was clipped by 4 bases and J by 5 bases, with 9 bases between them. Germline V lookup: CDR1 SEHNR, CDR2 FQNEAQ (reference sequence). This CDR3 has 12 residues. In nucleotides, the CDR3 is TGTGCCAGCAGCTGGGACAATAACGAGCAGTACTTC. Translating it yields CASSWDNNEQYF.

This clone turned up a few times. This chain joins TRBV5-1 and TRBJ1-2, with no clear D. Trimming removed 4 bases at V and 4 bases at J, with 14 bases between. The CDR3 is made up of 14 amino acids. In germline, CDR1 is SGHRS, CDR2 YFSETQ. This chain's CDR3 is CASSPDQVLYGYTF. Here the CDR3 DNA reads TGCGCCAGCAGCCCGGATCAGGTTCTCTATGGCTACACCTTC.

CDR3 nucleotide sequence: TGTGCCTGGATACCGGGGAACAATTCACCCCTCCACTTT. It specifies CAWIPGNNSPLHF. The V gene is TRBV30, the J gene TRBJ1-6, with D unresolved. This CDR3 has 13 amino acids. Germline V lookup: CDR1 GTSNPN, CDR2 SVGIG (reference sequence). Trimming took 4 bases from V and 7 from J, leaving 11 bases between them.